The 28 T cell receptor beta chains reported below all come from one sample, sequenced in a study of blood T cell repertoires in COVID-19. Method: immunoSEQ multiplex PCR; TCRdb's copy keeps in-frame clones and lacks some. The sample comprises roughly 160,000 clones, approximately 81% of which are singletons, and roughly 1% rests with the top ten. What was sequenced was peripheral blood. These receptor sequences come from a man aged 40-55 years with acute or convalescent COVID-19.

This clone was observed a single time. The rearrangement uses TRBV5-1 and TRBJ2-1, with 8 bases lining up with TRBD1. Trimming took 3 bases from V and 8 from J; bases not matched to a gene: 4. This CDR3 comprises 13 residues. The V gene's germline CDR1 is SGHRS and CDR2 YFSETQ. CDR3 region: CASSYDRGDEQFF. Written as DNA, the CDR3 is TGCGCCAGCAGCTATGACAGGGGCGATGAGCAGTTCTTC.

The rearrangement links TRBV9 to TRBJ2-1; 7 bases are shared with TRBD2. The V and J ends lost 0 bases and 0 bases, in that order; junction bases with no gene match: 3. The CDR3 loop spans 16 amino acids. The germline CDR1 and CDR2 sequences are SGDLS and YYNGEE. The CDR3 region has the DNA TGTGCCAGCAGCGTAGGGGCGGGGGTCTCCTACAATGAGCAGTTCTTC. It translates to CASSVGAGVSYNEQFF.

The chain couples TRBV7-2 to TRBJ2-7, with D tentatively TRBD1 (6 bases). V lost 2 bases, J lost 4 bases, and 15 bases lay in between. Germline values: CDR1 SGHTA, CDR2 FQGNSA. The CDR3 has 15 amino acids. The CDR3 spells CASSLSGYDRYEQYF. The DNA of the CDR3 is TGTGCCAGCAGCTTATCGGGCTATGACAGGTACGAGCAGTACTTC.

The table lists this clone with a count of one. The rearrangement links TRBV6-5 to TRBJ2-1, with D perhaps TRBD1 (6 bases). Trimming shortened V by 5 bases and J by 2 bases, and 13 bases separated the two germline ends. The CDR3 spans 15 residues. Germline values: CDR1 MNHEY, CDR2 SVGAGI. DNA for the CDR3: TGTGCCAGCAGTCCGACGACAGGAGCCTACAATGAGCAGTTCTTC. It codes for CASSPTTGAYNEQFF.

The CDR3, as DNA: TGCGCCAGCAGCCCAAACGCGGGTATGAGCTCCTACGAGCAGTACTTC. This sequence encodes CASSPNAGMSSYEQYF. The chain uses TRBV5-1 and TRBJ2-7, with D tentatively TRBD2 (5 bases). V shed 4 bases and J shed 0 bases, with 17 bases lying between them. CDR1 is SGHRS and CDR2 is YFSETQ in the germline V gene. CDR3 length equals 16 residues.

The chain is built from TRBV7-2 and TRBJ2-7, with D possibly being TRBD2 (6 bases). In germline, CDR1 is SGHTA, CDR2 FQGNSA. The CDR3 length is 16 residues. Trimming cost V 5 bases and J 2 bases, with 19 bases left between them. The CDR3 DNA is TGTGCCAGCAGCAACTCGGGACTCTTGGGCGCCTACGAGCAGTACTTC. Translated: CASSNSGLLGAYEQYF. Using reference TRBV7-2 and TRBJ2-7 for the parts outside the CDR3, the full variable domain is GAGVSQSPSNKVTEKGKDVELRCDPISGHTALYWYRQSLGQGLEFLIYFQGNSAPDKSGLPSDRFSAERTGGSVSTLTIQRTQQEDSAVYLCASSNSGLLGAYEQYFGPGTRLTVT.

This clone was found a few times. This chain joins TRBV7-2 and TRBJ2-5; D remains unclear. Per the germline V gene, CDR1 is SGHTA and CDR2 is FQGNSA. Trimming shortened V by 6 bases and J by 4 bases, and 12 bases separated the two germline ends. CDR3 length equals 13 residues. The CDR3 sequence is CASSPGYSETQYF. As DNA, the CDR3 is TGTGCCAGCAGTCCCGGGTATTCAGAGACCCAGTACTTC.

This chain connects TRBV3-1 (or the pseudogene TRBV3-2) to TRBJ1-6; 7 bases agree with TRBD1. The length of the CDR3 is 15 residues. Germline V CDR1 and CDR2: LGHDT, YNNKEL (reference sequence). V was clipped by 4 bases and J by 11 bases; unmatched bases: 11. The CDR3 nucleotides read TGTGCCAGCAGCCCGTCGGACAGGAAGGCGGCACCCCTCCACTTT. Translating it yields CASSPSDRKAAPLHF.

The rearrangement joins TRBV27 to TRBJ1-2, with D maybe TRBD1 (5 bases). Germline lookup yields CDR1 MNHEY and CDR2 SMNVEV (reference sequence). The CDR3 runs to 14 residues. The V end lost 2 bases, the J end lost 4 bases, and 11 bases lay between the germline ends. Written as DNA, the CDR3 is TGTGCCAGCAGTTTAAGTCGGGGGACCTATGGCTACACCTTC. Amino acid sequence: CASSLSRGTYGYTF.

The DNA of the CDR3 is TGTGCCAGCAGCGTAGGGTCGGGGGGCGCCAAAAACATTCAGTACTTC. Residues: CASSVGSGGAKNIQYF. The V and J genes are TRBV9 and TRBJ2-4; weak D call: TRBD2 (7 bases). The CDR3 runs to 16 residues. Germline V gene sequence: CDR1 SGDLS, CDR2 YYNGEE. Trimming stripped 0 bases from V and 1 base from J, with 11 bases between. The full variable domain, with the rest looked up from reference TRBV9 and TRBJ2-4, is DSGVTQTPKHLITATGQRVTLRCSPRSGDLSVYWYQQSLDQGLQFLIQYYNGEERAKGNILERFSAQQFPDLHSELNLSSLELGDSALYFCASSVGSGGAKNIQYFGAGTRLSVL.

The V and J genes are TRBV7-9 and TRBJ1-2; 8 bases are shared with TRBD1. V was pared by 5 bases and J by 4 bases, with 3 bases of the junction left unmatched. The CDR3 spans 13 residues. CDR1 is SEHNR, CDR2 FQNEAQ, per germline (reference sequence). The CDR3 reads CASSVTGGYGYTF. CDR3 nucleotides: TGTGCCAGCAGCGTCACAGGGGGCTATGGCTACACCTTC.

The CDR3 spells CASSIDRVEAFF. The CDR3 nucleotides are TGTGCCAGCAGTATAGACAGGGTTGAAGCTTTCTTT. V and J are TRBV12-3 or TRBV12-4 and TRBJ1-1; 7 bases fit TRBD1. The J segment lost 7 bases and the V segment lost 5 bases, leaving 4 bases of the junction unmatched. This CDR3 region has 12 residues.

V gene TRBV6-5 combines with J gene TRBJ2-7; possibly TRBD1 for D (6 bases). The CDR3 has 13 residues. The V and J ends lost 5 bases and 5 bases respectively, with 13 bases between them. Germline CDR1 is MNHEY and CDR2 is SVGAGI. Here the CDR3 reads CASSPGEANEQYF. The CDR3 nucleotides read TGTGCCAGCAGTCCAGGGGAAGCGAACGAGCAGTACTTC.

This sequence joins TRBV4-1 and TRBJ1-2; 7 nucleotides line up with TRBD1. Germline trimming cut 5 bases from V and 7 bases from J; bases unmatched to any gene: 7. The CDR3 is 13 amino acids. From germline, CDR1 is MGHRA and CDR2 YSYEKL. The CDR3 DNA is TGCGCCAGCAGCGATAACAGGGGTATTGGCTACACCTTC. Translated: CASSDNRGIGYTF.

The CDR3 spells CASSRQSGGPQHF. DNA for the CDR3: TGTGCCAGCAGCCGACAGAGCGGGGGGCCCCAGCATTTT. The rearrangement joins TRBV28 to TRBJ1-5; a weak D match, TRBD1 (5 bases). Germline V CDR1 and CDR2: MDHEN, SYDVKM. The CDR3 consists of 13 residues. V was shortened by 6 bases and J by 9 bases, with 15 bases between the two germline ends.

The rearrangement uses TRBV21-1 and TRBJ1-2. TRBV21-1 is assigned pseudogene status. CDR3 size: 10 residues. CDR3: CASAGPREGF. The DNA of the CDR3 is TGTGCCAGCGCGGGGCCCCGGGAGGGCTTC.

The chain combines TRBV10-3 with TRBJ1-1, with D possibly matching TRBD1 (6 bases). Per germline, CDR1 ENHRY and CDR2 SYGVKD. The CDR3 length is 14 residues. Trimming took 2 bases from V and 6 from J, leaving 13 bases between them. This chain's CDR3 is CAISEVRGAAEAFF. The DNA for the CDR3 is TGTGCCATCAGTGAGGTTCGGGGGGCCGCTGAAGCTTTCTTT.

The V call is TRBV27, the J call TRBJ2-1, with D possibly matching TRBD1 (5 bases). V was shortened by 7 bases and J by 0 bases, with 7 bases between the two germline ends. The CDR3 extends over 13 amino acids. The germline V gene encodes CDR1 MNHEY and CDR2 SMNVEV (reference sequence). In nucleotides, the CDR3 is TGTGCCAGCAAGCAGGGCTCCTACAATGAGCAGTTCTTC. Its translation: CASKQGSYNEQFF.

The chain combines TRBV19 with TRBJ2-4; TRBD1 matches 8 bases. The germline CDR1 and CDR2 sequences are LNHDA and SQIVND (reference sequence). V shed 6 bases, J shed 3 bases, and the junction held 1 base outside the gene matches. The CDR3 spans 13 residues. CDR3 sequence reads: CASRGTGKNIQYF. CDR3 nucleotides: TGTGCCAGTAGGGGGACAGGCAAAAACATTCAGTACTTC.

V and J are TRBV10-1 and TRBJ1-3, with 9 bases aligning to TRBD1. This CDR3 contains 13 residues. Germline lookup yields CDR1 WNHNN and CDR2 SYGVQD (reference sequence). The V segment lost 6 bases and the J segment 8 bases; nucleotides outside the gene matches: 5. The chain's CDR3 is CASRGDRADTIYF. In nucleotides, the CDR3 is TGCGCCAGCAGGGGGGACAGGGCGGACACCATATATTTT.

On this clone: Other DNA sequences within the sample encode an identical CDR3. This sequence joins TRBV3-1 (or the pseudogene TRBV3-2) and TRBJ1-5; D not certain. This CDR3 region has 13 residues. V was cut by 0 bases and J by 5 bases, with 5 bases left in between. The germline V gene has CDR1 LGHDT and CDR2 YNNKEL (reference sequence). CDR3 residues: CASSQDRDQPQHF. CDR3 nucleotides: TGTGCCAGCAGCCAAGATCGGGATCAGCCCCAGCATTTT.

This sequence joins TRBV2 and TRBJ2-3; D gene ambiguous. This CDR3 region has 13 residues. Germline values: CDR1 SNHLY, CDR2 FYNNEI. Trimming removed 3 bases from V and 5 bases from J, with 9 bases in between. Here the CDR3 DNA reads TGTGCCAGCAGTGATCAATTCGGAGATACGCAGTATTTT. Translation: CASSDQFGDTQYF.

The V and J genes are TRBV15 and TRBJ1-4; no clear D gene. The ends were cut back, 0 bases at V and 5 bases at J, with 16 bases in the middle. CDR3 size: 17 residues. Germline values: CDR1 LNHNV, CDR2 YYDKDF (reference sequence). CDR3 sequence reads: CATSRDRGIRGNEKLFF. CDR3 coding DNA: TGTGCCACCAGCAGAGATCGGGGTATACGCGGGAATGAAAAACTGTTTTTT.

The CDR3 region has the DNA TGCAGCGTTGAAAGGGCAGGGAAACTGTTTTTT. It codes for CSVERAGKLFF. The chain couples TRBV29-1 to TRBJ1-4; D is possibly TRBD1 (5 bases). Germline CDR1 SQVTM, CDR2 ANQGSEA. V lost 2 bases, J lost 11 bases, and 9 bases lay in between. This CDR3 spans 11 amino acids.

This sequence joins TRBV7-9 and TRBJ1-2; unclear D gene. Deletions cut 5 bases from V and 6 bases from J, with 16 bases between. Germline CDR1 and CDR2: SEHNR and FQNEAQ (reference sequence). CDR3 length equals 14 residues. This chain's CDR3 is CASSPLFSRNGYTF. CDR3 bases: TGTGCCAGCAGCCCGCTTTTTTCGAGAAATGGCTACACCTTC.

The sample holds one count of this clone. This rearrangement joins TRBV27 to TRBJ1-5; D is uncertain. Per germline, CDR1 MNHEY and CDR2 SMNVEV (reference sequence). The CDR3 spans 15 residues. V lost 5 bases and J lost 3, with 14 bases in between. The CDR3: CASSPLPGNNQPQHF. As DNA, the CDR3 is TGTGCCAGCAGTCCCTTGCCGGGTAACAATCAGCCCCAGCATTTT.

The rearrangement uses TRBV18 and TRBJ2-5; 11 nucleotides line up with TRBD1. Germline CDR1 KGHSH, CDR2 LQKENI. Trimming at V came to 6 bases and at J to 5 bases, leaving 8 bases not matched to a gene. The CDR3 is 15 residues long. The CDR3: CASSRDRGSGETQYF. DNA of the CDR3: TGTGCCAGCTCTCGGGACAGGGGGTCGGGCGAGACCCAGTACTTC.

This clone was detected once. V is TRBV5-8 and J is TRBJ1-6, with D unresolved. Germline-derived CDR1 and CDR2 are SGHTS and YDEGEE. This CDR3 has 13 residues. The V end was cut by 0 bases, the J end by 8 bases, with 6 bases between. DNA for the CDR3: TGTGCCAGCAGCTTGGATACATATTCACCCCTCCACTTT. Protein product: CASSLDTYSPLHF.